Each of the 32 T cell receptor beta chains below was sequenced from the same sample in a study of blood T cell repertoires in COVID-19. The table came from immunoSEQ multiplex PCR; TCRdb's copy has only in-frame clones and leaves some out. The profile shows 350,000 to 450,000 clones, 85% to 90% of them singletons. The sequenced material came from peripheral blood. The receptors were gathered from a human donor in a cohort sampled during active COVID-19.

In nucleotides, the CDR3 is TGTGCCACCAGCGCCGAGGACTCCTTCGGTTATACGCAGTATTTT. Encoded protein: CATSAEDSFGYTQYF. The chain couples TRBV15 to TRBJ2-3; D is possibly TRBD2 (5 bases). The CDR3 is made up of 15 amino acids. V dropped 5 bases and J dropped 7 bases, with 19 bases sitting between them. In germline, CDR1 is LNHNV, CDR2 YYDKDF (reference sequence).

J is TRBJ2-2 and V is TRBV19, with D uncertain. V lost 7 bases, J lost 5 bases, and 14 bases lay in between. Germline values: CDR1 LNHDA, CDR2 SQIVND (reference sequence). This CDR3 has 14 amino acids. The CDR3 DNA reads TGTGCCAGTAAATTGCAGGTTGCTACCGGGGAGCTGTTTTTT. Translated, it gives CASKLQVATGELFF.

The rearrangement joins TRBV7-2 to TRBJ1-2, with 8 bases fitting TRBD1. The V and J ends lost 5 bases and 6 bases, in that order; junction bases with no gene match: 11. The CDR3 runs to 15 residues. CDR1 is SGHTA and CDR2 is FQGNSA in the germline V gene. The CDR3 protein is CASSLGQGGGHGYTF. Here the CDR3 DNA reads TGTGCCAGCAGCCTCGGACAGGGTGGGGGCCATGGCTACACCTTC. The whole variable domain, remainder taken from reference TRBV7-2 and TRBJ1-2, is GAGVSQSPSNKVTEKGKDVELRCDPISGHTALYWYRQSLGQGLEFLIYFQGNSAPDKSGLPSDRFSAERTGGSVSTLTIQRTQQEDSAVYLCASSLGQGGGHGYTFGSGTRLTVV.

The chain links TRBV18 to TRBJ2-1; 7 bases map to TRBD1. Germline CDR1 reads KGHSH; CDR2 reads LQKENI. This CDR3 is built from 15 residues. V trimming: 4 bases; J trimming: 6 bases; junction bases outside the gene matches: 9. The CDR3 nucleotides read TGTGCCAGCTCACACACAACCGACAGGGTCAATGAGCAGTTCTTC. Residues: CASSHTTDRVNEQFF.

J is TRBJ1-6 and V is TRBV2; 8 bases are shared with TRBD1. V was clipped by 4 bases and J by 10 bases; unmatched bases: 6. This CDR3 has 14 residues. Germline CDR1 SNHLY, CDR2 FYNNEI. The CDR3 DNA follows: TGTGCCAGCAGTGTAGGCAGGGGGCACTCACCCCTCCACTTT. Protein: CASSVGRGHSPLHF. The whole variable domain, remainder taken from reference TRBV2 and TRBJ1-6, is EPEVTQTPSHQVTQMGQEVILRCVPISNHLYFYWYRQILGQKVEFLVSFYNNEISEKSEIFDDQFSVERPDGSNFTLKIRSTKLEDSAMYFCASSVGRGHSPLHFGNGTRLTVT.

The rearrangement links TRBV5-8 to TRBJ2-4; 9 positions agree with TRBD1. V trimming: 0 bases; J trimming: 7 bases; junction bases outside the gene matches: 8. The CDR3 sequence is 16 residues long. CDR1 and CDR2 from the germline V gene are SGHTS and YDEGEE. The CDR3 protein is CASSLGLLGQGNIQYF. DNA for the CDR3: TGTGCCAGCAGCTTGGGTTTATTGGGACAGGGCAACATTCAGTACTTC.

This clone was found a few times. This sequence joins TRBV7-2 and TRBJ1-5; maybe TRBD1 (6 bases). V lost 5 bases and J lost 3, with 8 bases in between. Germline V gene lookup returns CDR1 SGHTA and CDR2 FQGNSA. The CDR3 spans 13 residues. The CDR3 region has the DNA TGTGCCAGCAGCAGGGGGTTCAATCAGCCCCAGCATTTT. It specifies CASSRGFNQPQHF.

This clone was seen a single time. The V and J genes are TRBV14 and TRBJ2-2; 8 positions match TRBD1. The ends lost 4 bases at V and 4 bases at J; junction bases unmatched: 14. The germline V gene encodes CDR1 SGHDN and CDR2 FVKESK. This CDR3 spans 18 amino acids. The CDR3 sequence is CASSRYGQGWRGTGELFF. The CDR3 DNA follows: TGTGCCAGCAGCCGTTACGGACAGGGTTGGAGAGGCACCGGGGAGCTGTTTTTT.

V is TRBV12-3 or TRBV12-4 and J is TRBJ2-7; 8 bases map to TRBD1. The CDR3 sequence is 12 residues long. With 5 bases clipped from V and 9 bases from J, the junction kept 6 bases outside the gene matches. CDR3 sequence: CASSPDRAGQYF. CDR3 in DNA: TGTGCCAGCAGTCCGGACAGGGCCGGGCAGTACTTC.

CDR3 sequence (DNA): TGTGCCAGCAGCCAAGGGGCCACTGAAGCTTTCTTT. Protein product: CASSQGATEAFF. The rearrangement links TRBV7-9 to TRBJ1-1, with D possibly matching TRBD1 (5 bases). CDR1 is SEHNR, CDR2 FQNEAQ, per germline (reference sequence). The CDR3 contains 12 residues. The V and J ends lost 5 bases and 4 bases respectively, with 8 bases between them.

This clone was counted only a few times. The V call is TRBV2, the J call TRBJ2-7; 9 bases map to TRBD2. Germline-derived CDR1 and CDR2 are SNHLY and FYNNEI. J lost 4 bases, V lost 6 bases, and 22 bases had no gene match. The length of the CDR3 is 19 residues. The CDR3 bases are TGTGCCAGCAGAGCCCCTTCCGGGACTAGCCCCCGACCAGGATACGAGCAGTACTTC. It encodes CASRAPSGTSPRPGYEQYF.

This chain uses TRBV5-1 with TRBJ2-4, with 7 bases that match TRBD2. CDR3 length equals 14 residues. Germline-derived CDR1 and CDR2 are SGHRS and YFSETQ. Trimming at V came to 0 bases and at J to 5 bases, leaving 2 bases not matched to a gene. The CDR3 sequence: CASSLVGRENIQYF. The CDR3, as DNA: TGCGCCAGCAGCTTGGTTGGGAGGGAAAACATTCAGTACTTC.

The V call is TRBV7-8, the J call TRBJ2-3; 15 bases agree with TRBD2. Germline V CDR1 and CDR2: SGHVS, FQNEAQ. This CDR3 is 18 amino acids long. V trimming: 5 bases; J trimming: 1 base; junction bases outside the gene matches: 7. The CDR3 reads CASSAGLAGGPGTDTQYF. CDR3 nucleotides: TGTGCCAGCAGCGCAGGACTAGCGGGGGGGCCGGGCACAGATACGCAGTATTTT.

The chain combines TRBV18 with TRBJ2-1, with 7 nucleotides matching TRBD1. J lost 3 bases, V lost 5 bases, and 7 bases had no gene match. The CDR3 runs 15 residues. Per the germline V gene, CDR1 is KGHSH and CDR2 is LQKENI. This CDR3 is CASSTLRDSYNEQFF. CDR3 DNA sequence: TGTGCCAGCTCAACCCTTCGGGACAGCTACAATGAGCAGTTCTTC.

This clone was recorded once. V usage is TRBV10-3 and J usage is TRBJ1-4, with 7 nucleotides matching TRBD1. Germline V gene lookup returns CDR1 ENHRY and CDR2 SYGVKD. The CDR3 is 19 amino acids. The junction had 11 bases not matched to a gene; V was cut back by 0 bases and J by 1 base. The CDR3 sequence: CAISESARTGLVTNEKLFF. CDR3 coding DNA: TGTGCCATCAGTGAGTCGGCCCGGACAGGTTTGGTAACTAATGAAAAACTGTTTTTT.

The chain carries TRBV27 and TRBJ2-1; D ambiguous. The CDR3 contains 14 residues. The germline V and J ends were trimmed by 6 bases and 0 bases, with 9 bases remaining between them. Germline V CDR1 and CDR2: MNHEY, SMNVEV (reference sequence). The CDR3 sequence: CASRILSSYNEQFF. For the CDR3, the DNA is TGTGCCAGCAGAATATTGAGCTCCTACAATGAGCAGTTCTTC.

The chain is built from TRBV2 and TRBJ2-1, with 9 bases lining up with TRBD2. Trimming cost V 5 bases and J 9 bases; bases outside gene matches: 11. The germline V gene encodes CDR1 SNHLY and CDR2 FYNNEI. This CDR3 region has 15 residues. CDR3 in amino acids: CASSPLAGVTGEQFF. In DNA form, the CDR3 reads TGTGCCAGCAGTCCTTTAGCGGGAGTAACAGGTGAGCAGTTCTTC.

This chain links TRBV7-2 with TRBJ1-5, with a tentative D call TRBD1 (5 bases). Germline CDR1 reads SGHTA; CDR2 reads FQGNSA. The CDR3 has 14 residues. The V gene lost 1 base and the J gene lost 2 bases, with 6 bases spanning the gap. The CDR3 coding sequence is TGTGCCAGCAGCTTAGGGGGGGGCAATCAGCCCCAGCATTTT. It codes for CASSLGGGNQPQHF. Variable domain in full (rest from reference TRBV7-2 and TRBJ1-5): GAGVSQSPSNKVTEKGKDVELRCDPISGHTALYWYRQSLGQGLEFLIYFQGNSAPDKSGLPSDRFSAERTGGSVSTLTIQRTQQEDSAVYLCASSLGGGNQPQHFGDGTRLSIL.

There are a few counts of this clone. CDR3 sequence reads: CASSQGTLISEAFF. CDR3 bases: TGTGCCAGCAGTCAAGGGACATTGATTTCTGAAGCTTTCTTT. The chain combines TRBV27 with TRBJ1-1; TRBD1 might be the D (6 bases). CDR1 is MNHEY and CDR2 is SMNVEV in the germline V gene (reference sequence). CDR3 size: 14 residues. The V end lost 5 bases, the J end lost 6 bases, and 16 bases lay between the germline ends.

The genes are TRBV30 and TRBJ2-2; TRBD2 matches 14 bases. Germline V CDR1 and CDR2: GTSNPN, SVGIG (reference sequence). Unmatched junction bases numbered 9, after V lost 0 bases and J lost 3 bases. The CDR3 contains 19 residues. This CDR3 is CAWSVGRLAGGPYTGELFF. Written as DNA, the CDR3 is TGTGCCTGGAGTGTAGGGAGACTAGCGGGAGGGCCTTACACCGGGGAGCTGTTTTTT.

The CDR3 DNA reads TGTGCCAGCAGCAAAGACAGGACCCCCCGAGGGACCCAGTACTTC. It encodes CASSKDRTPRGTQYF. The chain combines TRBV7-2 with TRBJ2-5, with D tentatively TRBD1 (6 bases). The CDR3 extends over 15 amino acids. V shed 5 bases and J shed 7 bases, with 20 bases lying between them. Germline V gives CDR1 SGHTA, CDR2 FQGNSA. Complete variable domain (other parts from reference TRBV7-2 and TRBJ2-5): GAGVSQSPSNKVTEKGKDVELRCDPISGHTALYWYRQSLGQGLEFLIYFQGNSAPDKSGLPSDRFSAERTGGSVSTLTIQRTQQEDSAVYLCASSKDRTPRGTQYFGPGTRLLVL.

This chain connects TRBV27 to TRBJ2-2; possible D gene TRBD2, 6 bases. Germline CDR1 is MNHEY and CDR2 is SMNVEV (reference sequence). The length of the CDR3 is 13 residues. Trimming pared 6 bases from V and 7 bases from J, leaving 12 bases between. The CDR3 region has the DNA TGTGCCAGCAGCCCATTAGCGGTCGGGGAGCTGTTTTTT. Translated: CASSPLAVGELFF.

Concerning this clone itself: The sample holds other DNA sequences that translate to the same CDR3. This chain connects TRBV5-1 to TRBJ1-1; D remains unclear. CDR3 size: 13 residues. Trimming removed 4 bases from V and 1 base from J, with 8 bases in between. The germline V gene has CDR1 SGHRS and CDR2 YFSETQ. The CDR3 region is CASSPSGNTEAFF. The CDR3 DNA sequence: TGCGCCAGCAGCCCCTCGGGGAACACTGAAGCTTTCTTT.

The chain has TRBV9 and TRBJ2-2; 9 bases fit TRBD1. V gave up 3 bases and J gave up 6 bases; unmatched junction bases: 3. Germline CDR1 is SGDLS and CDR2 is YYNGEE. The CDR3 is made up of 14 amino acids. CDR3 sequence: CASSATGGPGELFF. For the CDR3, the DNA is TGTGCCAGCAGCGCTACAGGGGGCCCCGGGGAGCTGTTTTTT.

This CDR3 reads CASSKAEDNQPQHF. In DNA form, the CDR3 reads TGTGCCAGCAGCAAAGCGGAGGACAATCAGCCCCAGCATTTT. This sequence joins TRBV21-1 and TRBJ1-5. TRBV21-1 is deemed a pseudogene. CDR3 length: 14 residues.

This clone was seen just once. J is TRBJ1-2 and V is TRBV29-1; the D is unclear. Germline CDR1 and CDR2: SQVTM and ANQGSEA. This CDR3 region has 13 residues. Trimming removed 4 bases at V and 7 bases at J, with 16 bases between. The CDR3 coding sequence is TGCAGCGTTGCCTGGGCGATTCAGGTTGGCTACACCTTC. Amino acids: CSVAWAIQVGYTF.

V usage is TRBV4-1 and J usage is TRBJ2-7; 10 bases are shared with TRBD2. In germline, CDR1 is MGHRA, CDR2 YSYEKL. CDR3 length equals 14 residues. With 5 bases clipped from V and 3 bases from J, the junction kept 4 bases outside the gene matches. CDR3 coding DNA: TGCGCCAGCAGCTCAGCGGGAGGGCTCTACGAGCAGTACTTC. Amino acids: CASSSAGGLYEQYF.

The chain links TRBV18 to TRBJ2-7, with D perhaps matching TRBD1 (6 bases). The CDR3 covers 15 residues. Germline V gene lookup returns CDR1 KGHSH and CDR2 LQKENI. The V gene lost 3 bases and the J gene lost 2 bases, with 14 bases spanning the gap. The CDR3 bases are TGTGCCAGCTCACCCCAGGGACAAGATGCCTACGAGCAGTACTTC. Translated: CASSPQGQDAYEQYF.

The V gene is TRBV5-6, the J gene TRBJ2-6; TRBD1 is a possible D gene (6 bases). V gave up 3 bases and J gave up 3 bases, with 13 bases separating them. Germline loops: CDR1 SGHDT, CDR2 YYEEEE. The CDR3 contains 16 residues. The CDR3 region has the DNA TGTGCCAGCAGCTCAGCAGGGGCTCGTGGGGCCAACGTCCTGACTTTC. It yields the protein CASSSAGARGANVLTF.

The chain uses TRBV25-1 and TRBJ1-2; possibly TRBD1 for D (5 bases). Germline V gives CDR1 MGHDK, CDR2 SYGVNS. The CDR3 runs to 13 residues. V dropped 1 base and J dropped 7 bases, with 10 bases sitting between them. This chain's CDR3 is CASSESQGAGYTF. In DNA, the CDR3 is TGTGCCAGCAGTGAATCTCAGGGCGCTGGCTACACCTTC.

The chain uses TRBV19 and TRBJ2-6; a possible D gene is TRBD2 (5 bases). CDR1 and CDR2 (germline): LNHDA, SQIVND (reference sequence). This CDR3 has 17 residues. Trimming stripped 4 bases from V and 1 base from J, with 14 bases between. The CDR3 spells CASSKPGSSSGANVLTF. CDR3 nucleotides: TGTGCCAGTAGTAAACCGGGATCCTCTTCTGGGGCCAACGTCCTGACTTTC. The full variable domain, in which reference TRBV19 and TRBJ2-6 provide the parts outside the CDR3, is DGGITQSPKYLFRKEGQNVTLSCEQNLNHDAMYWYRQDPGQGLRLIYYSQIVNDFQKGDIAEGYSVSREKKESFPLTVTSAQKNPTAFYLCASSKPGSSSGANVLTFGAGSRLTVL.

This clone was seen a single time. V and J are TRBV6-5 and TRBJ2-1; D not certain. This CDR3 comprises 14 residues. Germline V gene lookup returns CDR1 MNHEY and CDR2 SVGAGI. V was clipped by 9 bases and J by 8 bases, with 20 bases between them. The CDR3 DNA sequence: TGTGCCAGTCATTCCCTTCTGCGCGGAGATGAGCAGTTCTTC. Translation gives CASHSLLRGDEQFF.